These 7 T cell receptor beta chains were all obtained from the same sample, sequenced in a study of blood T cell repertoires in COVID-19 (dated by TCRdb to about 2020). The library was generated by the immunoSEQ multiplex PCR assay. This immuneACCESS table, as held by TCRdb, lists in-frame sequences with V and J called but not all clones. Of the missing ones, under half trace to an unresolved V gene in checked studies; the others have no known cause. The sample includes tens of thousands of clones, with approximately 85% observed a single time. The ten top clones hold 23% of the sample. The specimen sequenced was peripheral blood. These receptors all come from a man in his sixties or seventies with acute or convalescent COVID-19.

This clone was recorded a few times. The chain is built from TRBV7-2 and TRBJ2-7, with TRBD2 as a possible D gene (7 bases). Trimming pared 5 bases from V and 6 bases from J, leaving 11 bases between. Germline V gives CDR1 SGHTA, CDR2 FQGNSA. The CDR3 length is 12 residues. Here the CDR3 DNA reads TGTGCCAGCAGCCAAGGGGGGGCCGAGCAGTACTTC. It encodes CASSQGGAEQYF.

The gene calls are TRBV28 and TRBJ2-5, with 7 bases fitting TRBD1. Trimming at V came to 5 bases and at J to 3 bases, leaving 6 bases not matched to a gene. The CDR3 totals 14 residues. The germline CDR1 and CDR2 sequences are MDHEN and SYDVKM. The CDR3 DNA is TGTGCCAGCAGTACGGGGACAGTAAAAGAGACCCAGTACTTC. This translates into CASSTGTVKETQYF.

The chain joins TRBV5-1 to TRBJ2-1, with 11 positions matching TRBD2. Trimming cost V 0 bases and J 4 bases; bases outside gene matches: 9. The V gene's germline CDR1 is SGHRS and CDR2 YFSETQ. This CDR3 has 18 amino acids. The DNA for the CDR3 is TGCGCCAGCAGCTTGGAAGGGACTAGCGGCTATTATTACAATGAGCAGTTCTTC. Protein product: CASSLEGTSGYYYNEQFF.

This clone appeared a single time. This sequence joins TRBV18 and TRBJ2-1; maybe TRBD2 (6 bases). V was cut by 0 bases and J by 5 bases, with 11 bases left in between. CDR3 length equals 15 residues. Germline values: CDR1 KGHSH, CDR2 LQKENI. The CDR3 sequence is CASSPPGGRHNEQFF. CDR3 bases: TGTGCCAGCTCACCACCCGGGGGTAGACACAATGAGCAGTTCTTC.

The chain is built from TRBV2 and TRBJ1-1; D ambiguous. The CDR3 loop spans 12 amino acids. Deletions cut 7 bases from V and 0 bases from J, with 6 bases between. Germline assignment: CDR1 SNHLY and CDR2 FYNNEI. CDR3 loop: CASMRMNTEAFF. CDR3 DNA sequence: TGTGCCAGCATGCGGATGAACACTGAAGCTTTCTTT.

The CDR3 DNA reads as TGTGCCAGCAGTCAGACAGGGTACGAGCAGTACTTC. This encodes CASSQTGYEQYF. V usage is TRBV12-3 or TRBV12-4 and J usage is TRBJ2-7, with 7 nucleotides matching TRBD1. With V trimmed by 5 bases and J by 4 bases, 2 bases remained unmatched. This CDR3 comprises 12 residues.

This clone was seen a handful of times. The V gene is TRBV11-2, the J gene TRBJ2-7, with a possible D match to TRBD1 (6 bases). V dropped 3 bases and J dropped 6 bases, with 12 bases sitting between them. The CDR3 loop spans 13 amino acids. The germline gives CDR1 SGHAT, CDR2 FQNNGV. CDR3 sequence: CASSLAGAGEQYF. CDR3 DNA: TGTGCCAGCAGCTTGGCAGGGGCAGGCGAGCAGTACTTC.